The rows below give T cell receptor beta chains drawn from one sample of a study of metastatic and nonmetastatic thyroid tumors. TCRdb reanalyzed the PCR reads with MiXCR. The repertoire has 13,000 or so clones, under 30% of them found once; the top ten carry 9.5% to 15%. Sample: tumor tissue. Receptors were obtained from a female donor with papillary thyroid cancer or a benign thyroid nodule (not recorded which). Some clones in this sample may be carry-over from other donors' samples. Both conserved end residues are part of each CDR3. Each record gives: V gene, J gene, D gene, clone size, CDR3 protein, CDR3 DNA. A D gene is named only where the DNA matches it firmly. Clone size is given for some rows only: seen once, a few or many times, or a class if the clone is expanded.

v_call: TRBV7-9
j_call: TRBJ2-2
d_call: NA
clone_size: medium-sized
cdr3_aa: CASSHPGANTGELFF
cdr3_nt: TGTGCCAGCAGCCACCCCGGGGCGAACACCGGGGAGCTGTTTTTT

v_call: TRBV27
j_call: TRBJ1-6
d_call: TRBD1
clone_size: few
cdr3_aa: CASRKQGAKGNSSLHF
cdr3_nt: TGTGCCAGCAGAAAACAGGGGGCGAAGGGTAATTCATCCCTCCACTTT

v_call: TRBV5-1
j_call: TRBJ2-2
d_call: TRBD2
clone_size: NA
cdr3_aa: CASSHSGSGGELFF
cdr3_nt: TGCGCCAGCAGCCATAGCGGGAGCGGCGGGGAGCTGTTTTTT

v_call: TRBV4-3
j_call: TRBJ1-2
d_call: TRBD1
clone_size: NA
cdr3_aa: CASSQDRGTGVGYTF
cdr3_nt: TGCGCCAGCAGCCAAGATAGGGGGACAGGGGTTGGCTACACCTTC

v_call: TRBV20-1
j_call: TRBJ2-3
d_call: TRBD2
clone_size: many
cdr3_aa: CSAPHSGTRGYTDTQYF
cdr3_nt: TGCAGTGCGCCCCACTCCGGGACTAGGGGATACACAGATACGCAGTATTTT

v_call: TRBV20-1
j_call: TRBJ1-2
d_call: NA
clone_size: once
cdr3_aa: CSARVPGDYGYTF
cdr3_nt: TGCAGTGCTAGAGTGCCTGGGGACTATGGCTACACCTTC

v_call: TRBV20-1
j_call: TRBJ2-2
d_call: TRBD2
clone_size: many
cdr3_aa: CSARDTAGGGEPFF
cdr3_nt: TGCAGTGCTAGAGATACAGCGGGAGGCGGGGAGCCGTTTTTT

v_call: TRBV20-1
j_call: TRBJ1-2
d_call: NA
clone_size: NA
cdr3_aa: CSVRGAGSYGYTF
cdr3_nt: TGCAGTGTGAGGGGGGCCGGAAGCTATGGCTACACCTTC

v_call: TRBV3-1
j_call: TRBJ1-2
d_call: NA
clone_size: NA
cdr3_aa: CASSSRTEISYGYTF
cdr3_nt: TGTGCCAGCAGCTCCCGTACGGAAATCTCCTATGGCTACACCTTC

v_call: TRBV9
j_call: TRBJ1-1
d_call: NA
clone_size: few
cdr3_aa: CASSVGVQSGTEAFF
cdr3_nt: TGTGCCAGCAGCGTAGGGGTTCAATCGGGCACTGAAGCTTTCTTT

v_call: TRBV7-6
j_call: TRBJ2-7
d_call: NA
clone_size: many
cdr3_aa: CASSLDVGSYEQYF
cdr3_nt: TGTGCCAGCAGCTTGGACGTAGGTTCCTACGAGCAGTACTTC

v_call: TRBV6-2/TRBV6-3
j_call: TRBJ1-2
d_call: NA
clone_size: NA
cdr3_aa: CASSYSVHDYGYTF
cdr3_nt: TGTGCCAGCAGTTACTCTGTACATGACTATGGCTACACCTTC

v_call: TRBV15
j_call: TRBJ2-1
d_call: NA
clone_size: few
cdr3_aa: CATSRVTDYNEQFF
cdr3_nt: TGTGCCACCAGCAGGGTGACGGATTACAATGAGCAGTTCTTC

v_call: TRBV13
j_call: TRBJ2-5
d_call: NA
clone_size: NA
cdr3_aa: CASSPPASLGFQETQYF
cdr3_nt: TGTGCCAGCAGCCCCCCCGCGAGCTTGGGGTTCCAAGAGACCCAGTACTTC